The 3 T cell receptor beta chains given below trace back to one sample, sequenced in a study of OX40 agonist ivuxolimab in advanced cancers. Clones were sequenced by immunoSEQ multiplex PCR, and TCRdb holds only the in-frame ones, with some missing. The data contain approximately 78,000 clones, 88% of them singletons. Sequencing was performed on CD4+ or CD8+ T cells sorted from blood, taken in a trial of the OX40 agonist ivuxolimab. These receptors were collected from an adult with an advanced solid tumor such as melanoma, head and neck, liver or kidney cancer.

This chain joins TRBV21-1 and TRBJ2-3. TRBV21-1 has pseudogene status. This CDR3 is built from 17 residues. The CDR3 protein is CASSSSFRDPNTDTQYF. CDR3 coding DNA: TGTGCCAGCAGCAGTTCGTTTCGGGACCCGAACACAGATACGCAGTATTTT.

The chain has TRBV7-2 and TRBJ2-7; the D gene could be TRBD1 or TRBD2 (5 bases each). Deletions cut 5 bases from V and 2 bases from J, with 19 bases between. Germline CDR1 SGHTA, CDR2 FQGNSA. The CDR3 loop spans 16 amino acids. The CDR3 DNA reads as TGTGCCAGCAGCCCGGACAAGGGGAGACGAACCTACGAGCAGTACTTC. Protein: CASSPDKGRRTYEQYF.

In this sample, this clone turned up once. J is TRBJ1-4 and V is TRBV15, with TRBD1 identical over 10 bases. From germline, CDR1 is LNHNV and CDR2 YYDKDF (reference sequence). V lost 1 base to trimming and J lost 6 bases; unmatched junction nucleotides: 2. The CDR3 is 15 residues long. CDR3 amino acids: CATSRVGTGDEKLFF. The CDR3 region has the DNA TGTGCCACCAGCAGAGTGGGGACAGGGGATGAAAAACTGTTTTTT.